This T cell receptor beta chain originates from a study of blood T cells in healthy people across ages. On the study more broadly: Per every two T cells, about one barcoded beta molecule was captured by template switching. Study outcomes and limitations: Diversity was higher, and naive CD4+ cells more numerous, in long-lived donors than in aged donors. Measured against age, TCR beta diversity per million T cells decreased in a roughly linear manner.

Donor samples were obtained from healthy Caucasian individuals from Russia, aged about 6 to 95. This clonotype was found a few times. The antigen remains undetermined. Germline CDR1 and CDR2: SGDLS and YYNGEE. The length of the CDR3 is 15 residues. V dropped 0 bases and J dropped 3; count of bases not matched to a gene: 4. Then a second PCR, running about 6 to 12 cycles, was carried out with a sample-barcoded 5' primer and a J-beta primer mix. MiXCR, run by TCRdb on the 5' RACE reads, gives a single entry per CDR3 protein. The data contain 1.5 million to 1.8 million distinct CDR3 sequences, under 55% of them singletons.

The sample comprised blood. The gene calls are TRBV9 and TRBJ2-7; 9 bases are a match to TRBD2. This clonotype was sampled from a woman under 30 in good health. The CDR3 loop is CASSVGGTSLYEQYF. CDR3 DNA sequence: TGTGCCAGCAGCGTAGGAGGGACTAGCCTCTACGAGCAGTACTTC.